This TCR beta chain emerged from a study of glioma-infiltrating T cells. Notes on the study in general: Tissue and blood shared very few CDR3 sequences. Gliomas, especially low-grade, showed above-expected tissue-blood divergence; non-neoplastic patients showed below.

In regard to this clonotype: As yet, its antigen is unknown.

Amplification of TCR alpha and beta CDR3 regions from RNA used iRepertoire nested multiplex PCR. Input was 100-400 ng of tissue mRNA or PBMC total RNA. TCRdb recomputed calls from the multiplex PCR reads with MiXCR, one row per CDR3 protein. This table holds around 140,000 distinct CDR3 sequences, roughly 43% found once. The receptor's source is a human donor with low-grade glioma or glioblastoma, undergoing nonglioma brain surgery, or in good health (not recorded which). Sample: glioma tissue, nonneoplastic brain tissue, or PBMCs (not recorded which).

This CDR3 reads CASRQGWSTDTQYF. The CDR3 DNA sequence: TGTGCCAGCAGGCAGGGATGGAGCACAGATACGCAGTATTTT. J is TRBJ2-3 and V is TRBV28; perhaps TRBD1 as D (5 bases). The CDR3 is made up of 14 amino acids. V lost 6 bases and J 0 bases, leaving 10 bases between the germline ends. Germline CDR1 and CDR2: MDHEN and SYDVKM.